This TCR beta chain was sequenced during a study of blood T cell repertoires in COVID-19. Study background: Samples representing acute and convalescent COVID-19 were sourced from the United States, Italy and Spain. PBMCs, B-cell-depleted T cells, or T cells were the source of the cDNA or gDNA that made up the material.

As handled by the study authors: Using reference gene primer amplification, nucleated cell counts were estimated. Sequenced by immunoSEQ multiplex PCR; TCRdb stores in-frame clones only, minus some. From that table come the V and J calls and clone size; the DNA was used to work out D and trimming. The sample lists about 180,000 clones; 89% were seen once. The CDR3 totals 15 residues. CDR1 is SGDLS and CDR2 is YYNGEE in the germline V gene. Trimming left V 2 bases short and J 5 bases short, with 16 bases between. The receptor comes from a young man who had recovered from COVID-19. Source material: peripheral blood. The chain combines TRBV9 with TRBJ1-2; possibly TRBD1 for D (6 bases). Written as DNA, the CDR3 is TGTGCCAGCAGCGTTACACGGGACATCACATATGGCTACACCTTC. Translation gives CASSVTRDITYGYTF.